Listed here are 14 T cell receptor beta chains from one sample, sequenced in a study of cytomegalovirus exposure and HLA in healthy donors. Sequenced by immunoSEQ multiplex PCR; TCRdb stores in-frame clones only, minus some. The table shows about 400,000 clones, with just over 85% occurring only once. Sequenced sample: PBMCs. All receptors come from a woman between 18 and 29 years old in good health and CMV-seronegative.

CDR3 sequence (DNA): TGTGCCAGCAGCCCTACCGGAAACACCATATATTTT. The encoded protein is CASSPTGNTIYF. The chain recombines TRBV21-1 with TRBJ1-3. TRBV21-1 represents a pseudogene. CDR3 size: 12 residues.

This clone has a single count. This chain connects TRBV2 to TRBJ1-1; D is perhaps TRBD1 (5 bases). Germline loops: CDR1 SNHLY, CDR2 FYNNEI. V lost 6 bases to trimming and J lost 0 bases, with 8 bases between them. This CDR3 contains 13 residues. The CDR3 is CASSGTMNTEAFF. CDR3 sequence (DNA): TGTGCCAGCAGCGGGACTATGAACACTGAAGCTTTCTTT.

The chain is built from TRBV27 and TRBJ2-7; D perhaps matches TRBD1 (6 bases). This CDR3 spans 14 amino acids. Trimming stripped 1 base from V and 4 bases from J, with 11 bases between. The V gene's germline CDR1 is MNHEY and CDR2 SMNVEV (reference sequence). The CDR3 region has the DNA TGTGCCAGCAGTTTATTGGGGGCAGGGTACGAGCAGTACTTC. The encoded protein is CASSLLGAGYEQYF.

This chain joins TRBV2 and TRBJ2-7; a possible D gene is TRBD1 (6 bases). V was cut by 6 bases and J by 5 bases, with 14 bases left in between. Germline CDR1 reads SNHLY; CDR2 reads FYNNEI. The CDR3 loop spans 13 amino acids. The CDR3 loop reads CASRGPGDHEQYF. The DNA for the CDR3 is TGTGCCAGCAGGGGTCCAGGGGACCACGAGCAGTACTTC.

The chain carries TRBV7-9 and TRBJ2-5, with 9 positions matching TRBD2. Germline trimming cut 2 bases from V and 4 bases from J; bases unmatched to any gene: 11. The germline gives CDR1 SEHNR, CDR2 FQNEAQ (reference sequence). The length of the CDR3 is 17 residues. The CDR3 sequence: CASSLSTGSGGIETQYF. CDR3 DNA: TGTGCCAGCAGCTTAAGTACGGGTAGCGGGGGTATAGAGACCCAGTACTTC. The full variable domain, its missing parts supplied by reference TRBV7-9 and TRBJ2-5, is DTGVSQNPRHKITKRGQNVTFRCDPISEHNRLYWYRQTLGQGPEFLTYFQNEAQLEKSRLLSDRFSAERPKGSFSTLEIQRTEQGDSAMYLCASSLSTGSGGIETQYFGPGTRLLVL.

This clone was detected only a few times. The J gene is TRBJ1-6, the V gene TRBV5-1, with 9 positions matching TRBD1. CDR1 and CDR2 (germline): SGHRS, YFSETQ. The CDR3 loop spans 16 amino acids. V trimming: 3 bases; J trimming: 7 bases; junction bases outside the gene matches: 8. Here the CDR3 DNA reads TGCGCCAGCAGCTGGGGGACAGGGAGAGGGAATTCACCCCTCCACTTT. Amino acid sequence: CASSWGTGRGNSPLHF.

In this sample, this clone turned up a few times. The rearrangement joins TRBV2 to TRBJ1-3; D gene ambiguous. This CDR3 region has 12 residues. Germline V gene sequence: CDR1 SNHLY, CDR2 FYNNEI. V was clipped by 6 bases and J by 1 base, with 4 bases between them. The CDR3 coding sequence is TGTGCCAGCAGACGGTCTGGAAACACCATATATTTT. Encoded protein: CASRRSGNTIYF.

This chain connects TRBV7-9 to TRBJ1-4; D gene unclear. Trimming pared 3 bases from V and 3 bases from J, leaving 8 bases between. This CDR3 spans 14 amino acids. Germline values: CDR1 SEHNR, CDR2 FQNEAQ (reference sequence). The CDR3 DNA reads as TGTGCCAGCAGCTTGCGGGAGCCTAATGAAAAACTGTTTTTT. Its translation: CASSLREPNEKLFF.

This clone showed up just a few times. This rearrangement joins TRBV6-1 to TRBJ2-3; 12 bases agree with TRBD2. The length of the CDR3 is 15 residues. V lost 6 bases, J lost 3 bases, and 4 bases stayed unmatched. CDR1 and CDR2 (germline): MNHNS, SASEGT. CDR3 sequence reads: CASSLLAGGTDTQYF. In DNA form, the CDR3 reads TGTGCCAGCAGCCTACTAGCGGGGGGAACAGATACGCAGTATTTT.

This chain links TRBV28 with TRBJ2-3; no definite D call. The V gene's germline CDR1 is MDHEN and CDR2 SYDVKM. This CDR3 region has 11 residues. V was clipped by 3 bases and J by 5 bases, with 3 bases between them. DNA for the CDR3: TGTGCCAGCAGTTTCCTAGATACGCAGTATTTT. This translates into CASSFLDTQYF.

J is TRBJ1-6 and V is TRBV6-1; 12 bases align to TRBD1. The CDR3 contains 15 residues. Germline CDR1 MNHNS, CDR2 SASEGT. With 6 bases clipped from V and 10 bases from J, the junction kept 7 bases outside the gene matches. CDR3 coding DNA: TGTGCCAGCAGCCGGGACAGGGGGCTGGGGTCACCCCTCCACTTT. It translates to CASSRDRGLGSPLHF.

The chain joins TRBV6-6 to TRBJ1-1; D not resolved. The CDR3 loop spans 11 amino acids. With 7 bases removed from V and 6 bases from J, the gap between germline ends came to 9 bases. Germline lookup yields CDR1 MNHNY and CDR2 SVGAGI (reference sequence). The CDR3 spells CASKSGSEAFF. DNA of the CDR3: TGTGCCAGCAAGTCAGGCTCTGAAGCTTTCTTT.

The chain joins TRBV2 to TRBJ2-5; 7 bases fit TRBD1. The CDR3 is made up of 14 amino acids. Germline V gene sequence: CDR1 SNHLY, CDR2 FYNNEI. Trimming took 5 bases from V and 2 from J; bases not matched to a gene: 5. The CDR3 is CASSMTRGQETQYF. CDR3 in DNA: TGTGCCAGCAGTATGACCAGGGGGCAAGAGACCCAGTACTTC.

The V gene is TRBV29-1, the J gene TRBJ2-7; possibly TRBD1 for D (6 bases). Germline V gene sequence: CDR1 SQVTM, CDR2 ANQGSEA. V was trimmed by 2 bases and J by 3 bases, leaving 11 bases between them. The CDR3 has 13 amino acids. The CDR3 DNA sequence: TGCAGCGTTGAATGGACAGAGAACTACGAGCAGTACTTC. It is translated as CSVEWTENYEQYF.